This T cell receptor beta chain emerged from a study of T cell repertoires in cytomegalovirus infection. This clonotype was seen a handful of times. Its target is not known. Overall study findings and caveats: HLA-C-restricted TCR beta clonotypes specific for CMV led the ex vivo response.

TCRdb reprocessed the reads via MiXCR and lists one record per CDR3 protein. Seen here are some 300,000 distinct CDR3 sequences, about 13% observed once, and the top ten hold 7% to 9.5%. The V gene lost 10 bases and the J gene lost 4 bases, with 16 bases spanning the gap. Looked up from germline, CDR1 is ENHRY and CDR2 is SYGVKD. The CDR3 sequence is 13 residues long. The receptor's source is a human donor in good health (CMV status not recorded). Some clones in this sample may be carry-over from other donors' samples. The specimen sequenced was PBMCs. This sequence joins TRBV10-3 and TRBJ1-2; possibly TRBD1 for D (5 bases). CDR3 sequence (DNA): TGTGCCACCGGAGACAGACAGTCCTATGGCTACACCTTC. Its translation is CATGDRQSYGYTF.